These T cell receptor beta chains were read from a single sample in a study of blood T cell repertoires in COVID-19. This table comes from immunoSEQ multiplex PCR, and its TCRdb copy is limited to in-frame clones, with some not included. The table records about 200,000 clones, approximately 84% of them present only once. Material for sequencing was peripheral blood. Source of these receptors: a woman in her 70s with active or convalescent COVID-19. Each CDR3 is given with its conserved first and last residue. The D gene is left open where the match is weak. Some rows have no size entry. The others give once, few or many, or a class for an expanded clone.

v_call	d_call	j_call	clone_size	cdr3_nt	cdr3_aa
TRBV19	TRBD1	TRBJ1-5	NA	TGTGCCAGTAGTATTGGAGAACAGGGGAGGCATTTT	CASSIGEQGRHF
TRBV3-1/TRBV3-2	TRBD1	TRBJ2-5	NA	TGTGCCAGCAGCCAGGACTCGGACAGGGGGATTCGGCAAGAGACCCAGTACTTC	CASSQDSDRGIRQETQYF
TRBV27	NA	TRBJ2-7	once	TGTGCCAGCAGCCCGGGCGGGGGCAACTACGAGCAGTACTTC	CASSPGGGNYEQYF
TRBV7-3	TRBD2	TRBJ2-5	NA	TGTGCCAGCAGCTTAACTAGCGGGAGTGGCGAGACCCAGTACTTC	CASSLTSGSGETQYF
TRBV6-5	NA	TRBJ2-3	NA	TGTGCCAGCAAACCAGGACATAGCACAGATACGCAGTATTTT	CASKPGHSTDTQYF
TRBV15	TRBD2	TRBJ2-1	NA	TGTGCCACCAGCAGAGGAGGGAGGGAATACAATGAGCAGTTCTTC	CATSRGGREYNEQFF
TRBV18	TRBD1	TRBJ2-2	NA	TGTGCCAGCTCACCGGGACAGGGGGCCACCGGGGAGCTGTTTTTT	CASSPGQGATGELFF
TRBV6-6	TRBD1	TRBJ2-7	NA	TGTGCCAGCAGTTTCGGACAGGCGTACGAGCAGTACTTC	CASSFGQAYEQYF
TRBV12-3/TRBV12-4	TRBD1	TRBJ2-7	NA	TGTGCCAGCAGTCTCGACAGGGTCGACGAGCAGTACTTC	CASSLDRVDEQYF
TRBV30	TRBD1	TRBJ1-5	NA	TGTGCCTGGAGTGTGGGACAGGGGCTTAATCAGCCCCAGCATTTT	CAWSVGQGLNQPQHF
TRBV6-1	NA	TRBJ2-1	NA	TGTGCCAGCAGTGAAAAGGGCAGGGTTGAGCAGTTCTTC	CASSEKGRVEQFF
TRBV7-3	TRBD2	TRBJ2-1	NA	TGTGCCAGCAGCCAACCGACTAGCGGGAACGCTGAGCAGTTCTTC	CASSQPTSGNAEQFF
TRBV15	NA	TRBJ1-3	NA	TGTGCCACCAGCAGCGCAGGGTCTGGAAACACCATATATTTT	CATSSAGSGNTIYF
TRBV5-1	NA	TRBJ2-1	NA	TGCGCCAGCAGCTTCTCGACAGGAGTTAGTGAGCAGTTCTTC	CASSFSTGVSEQFF
TRBV27	NA	TRBJ2-3	NA	TGTGCCAGCAGCCACCAGAGAGGCGGCACAGATACGCAGTATTTT	CASSHQRGGTDTQYF
TRBV7-9	TRBD2	TRBJ2-1	NA	TGTGCCAGCAGCCCCGGGACTAGAAATGAGCAGTTCTTC	CASSPGTRNEQFF
TRBV27	TRBD1	TRBJ2-5	NA	TGTGCCAGCAGTTTATCAGGGGGCGCAGGGGAGACCCAGTACTTC	CASSLSGGAGETQYF
TRBV5-6	NA	TRBJ2-3	NA	TGTGCCAGCAGCTTGGTCGGTCGTAATACGCAGTATTTT	CASSLVGRNTQYF
TRBV5-1	TRBD2	TRBJ2-1	NA	TGCGCCAGCAGCCCGGGGCTAGCGGGAGTGAATGAGCAGTTCTTC	CASSPGLAGVNEQFF